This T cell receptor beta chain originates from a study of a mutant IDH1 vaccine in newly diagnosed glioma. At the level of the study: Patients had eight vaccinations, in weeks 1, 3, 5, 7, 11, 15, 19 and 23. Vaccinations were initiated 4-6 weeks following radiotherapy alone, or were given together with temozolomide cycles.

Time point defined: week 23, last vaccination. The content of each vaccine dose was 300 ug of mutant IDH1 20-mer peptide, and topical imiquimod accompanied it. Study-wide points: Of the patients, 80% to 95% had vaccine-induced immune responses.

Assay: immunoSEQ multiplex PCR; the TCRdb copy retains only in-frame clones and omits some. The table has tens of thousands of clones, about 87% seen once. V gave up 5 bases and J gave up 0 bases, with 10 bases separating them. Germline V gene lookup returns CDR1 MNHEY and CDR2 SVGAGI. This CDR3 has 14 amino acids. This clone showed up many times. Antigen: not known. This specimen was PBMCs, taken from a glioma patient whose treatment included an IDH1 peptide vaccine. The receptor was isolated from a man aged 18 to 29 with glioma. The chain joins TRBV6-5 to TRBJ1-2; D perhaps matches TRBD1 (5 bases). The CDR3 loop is CASSRDGTNYGYTF. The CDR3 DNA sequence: TGTGCCAGCAGTAGGGACGGAACTAACTATGGCTACACCTTC.